A single sample gave rise to the 19 T cell receptor beta chains below, sequenced in a study of cytomegalovirus exposure and HLA in healthy donors. The study ran its PCR with 60 Vbeta and 13 Jbeta primers. Using immunoSEQ multiplex PCR, the repertoire was profiled, and TCRdb retains in-frame clones only, with some absent. The repertoire holds some 140,000 clones, with approximately 74% as singletons. Material for sequencing was PBMCs. Receptors were obtained from a man aged 25-45 years in good health and CMV-seronegative.

This chain links TRBV19 with TRBJ2-1, with D perhaps TRBD1 (5 bases). CDR1 is LNHDA, CDR2 SQIVND, per germline (reference sequence). The CDR3 extends over 13 amino acids. V dropped 5 bases and J dropped 5 bases, with 10 bases sitting between them. CDR3 protein: CASSPTADNEQFF. The CDR3 DNA is TGTGCCAGTAGTCCGACAGCAGACAATGAGCAGTTCTTC.

V and J are TRBV6-6 and TRBJ1-6, with 8 nucleotides matching TRBD1. Germline loops: CDR1 MNHNY, CDR2 SVGAGI (reference sequence). The CDR3 consists of 14 residues. J lost 10 bases, V lost 5 bases, and 7 bases had no gene match. CDR3: CASSNRGFDSPLHF. DNA of the CDR3: TGTGCCAGCAGTAACAGGGGGTTCGACTCACCCCTCCACTTT.

The V call is TRBV2, the J call TRBJ2-4; TRBD1 agrees at 11 bases. Germline V gene lookup returns CDR1 SNHLY and CDR2 FYNNEI. After removal of 7 bases from V and 4 bases from J, the junction contained 6 bases not matched to a gene. This CDR3 has 15 residues. CDR3 DNA: TGTGCCAGCAATCTGGACAGGGGGCGAAAAAACATTCAGTACTTC. Its translation: CASNLDRGRKNIQYF. The variable domain in full, with the rest retrieved from reference TRBV2 and TRBJ2-4, is EPEVTQTPSHQVTQMGQEVILRCVPISNHLYFYWYRQILGQKVEFLVSFYNNEISEKSEIFDDQFSVERPDGSNFTLKIRSTKLEDSAMYFCASNLDRGRKNIQYFGAGTRLSVL.

This chain uses TRBV6-6 with TRBJ1-5, with D unclear. V was cut by 10 bases and J by 0 bases, with 16 bases left in between. CDR1 MNHNY and CDR2 SVGAGI come from the germline V gene (reference sequence). The CDR3 totals 15 residues. The CDR3 region has the DNA TGTGCCACCCAACGCGGAGCTTATAGCAATCAGCCCCAGCATTTT. Amino acids: CATQRGAYSNQPQHF.

The V call is TRBV19, the J call TRBJ1-2; 12 positions match TRBD1. This CDR3 has 16 amino acids. J was trimmed by 5 bases and V by 4 bases; bases with no gene match: 8. Germline CDR1 and CDR2: LNHDA and SQIVND (reference sequence). CDR3: CASSRPGQGAGYGYTF. In DNA, the CDR3 is TGTGCCAGTAGTAGGCCGGGACAGGGGGCTGGATATGGCTACACCTTC.

The chain links TRBV27 to TRBJ2-7, with D tentatively TRBD1 (5 bases). Trimming pared 7 bases from V and 2 bases from J, leaving 12 bases between. Germline lookup yields CDR1 MNHEY and CDR2 SMNVEV (reference sequence). The CDR3 totals 13 residues. CDR3 sequence reads: CASKGTGAYEQYF. The CDR3, as DNA: TGTGCCAGCAAGGGAACAGGCGCCTACGAGCAGTACTTC.

The chain employs TRBV4-1 and TRBJ2-7; 7 bases line up with TRBD1. Trimming removed 5 bases from V and 5 bases from J; junction bases left unmatched: 9. The germline V gene encodes CDR1 MGHRA and CDR2 YSYEKL. The CDR3 is made up of 14 amino acids. The chain's CDR3 is CASSLTQGDHEQYF. The DNA for the CDR3 is TGCGCCAGCAGCTTGACCCAGGGGGACCACGAGCAGTACTTC.

The genes are TRBV30 and TRBJ2-1, with D uncertain. The CDR3 is 11 amino acids. In germline, CDR1 is GTSNPN, CDR2 SVGIG (reference sequence). The V end lost 0 bases, the J end lost 9 bases, and 6 bases lay between the germline ends. The CDR3 nucleotides read TGTGCCTGGAGTGTAGCTGGTGAGCAGTTCTTC. Translation gives CAWSVAGEQFF.

The chain uses TRBV7-9 and TRBJ2-5; possible D gene TRBD1, 6 bases. The CDR3 extends over 15 amino acids. Trimming removed 4 bases from V and 3 bases from J, with 15 bases in between. Germline CDR1 reads SEHNR; CDR2 reads FQNEAQ (reference sequence). The CDR3 region has the DNA TGTGCCAGCAGCTGGCCGATGGCAGGGGAAGAGACCCAGTACTTC. Its translation: CASSWPMAGEETQYF.

As for this clone: At one boundary the junction diverges from the germline segment, which might be a read error. This chain joins TRBV29-1 and TRBJ1-3; 11 bases agree with TRBD1. Germline V gives CDR1 SQVTM, CDR2 ANQGSEA. The CDR3 covers 14 residues. The CDR3 spells CSVEEPGQGGTIYF. The CDR3 DNA reads as TGCAGCGTCGAAGAACCGGGACAGGGGGGCACCATATATTTT.

This clone was observed a single time. This chain joins TRBV7-9 and TRBJ1-1, with TRBD1 matching 8 bases. The CDR3 has 13 amino acids. Germline CDR1 SEHNR, CDR2 FQNEAQ (reference sequence). With V trimmed by 5 bases and J by 4 bases, 3 bases remained unmatched. CDR3 in DNA: TGTGCCAGCAGCACCACAGGGGGCACTGAAGCTTTCTTT. Amino acid sequence: CASSTTGGTEAFF. The full variable domain, in which reference TRBV7-9 and TRBJ1-1 provide the parts outside the CDR3, is DTGVSQNPRHKITKRGQNVTFRCDPISEHNRLYWYRQTLGQGPEFLTYFQNEAQLEKSRLLSDRFSAERPKGSFSTLEIQRTEQGDSAMYLCASSTTGGTEAFFGQGTRLTVV.

The chain employs TRBV18 and TRBJ2-1; 12 nucleotides align to TRBD1. The CDR3 sequence is 15 residues long. V lost 3 bases to trimming and J lost 8 bases; unmatched junction nucleotides: 5. Germline V gene data show CDR1 as KGHSH and CDR2 as LQKENI. CDR3: CASSPGTGGVYEQFF. Written as DNA, the CDR3 is TGTGCCAGCTCACCCGGGACAGGGGGCGTTTATGAGCAGTTCTTC.

J is TRBJ1-2 and V is TRBV2; possible D gene TRBD1, 6 bases. CDR3 length: 14 amino acids. CDR1 is SNHLY, CDR2 FYNNEI, per germline. With 7 bases removed from V and 4 bases from J, the gap between germline ends came to 16 bases. The CDR3 is CASILNQGSYGYTF. DNA of the CDR3: TGTGCCAGCATTCTAAATCAGGGGAGCTATGGCTACACCTTC.

V is TRBV7-6 and J is TRBJ1-1, with D maybe TRBD1 (5 bases). Trimming took 0 bases from V and 7 from J, leaving 12 bases between them. CDR1 is SGHVS and CDR2 is FNYEAQ in the germline V gene. The CDR3 runs to 14 residues. For the CDR3, the DNA is TGTGCCAGCAGCTTAGCGGGAAAGGGGATTGAAGCTTTCTTT. This encodes CASSLAGKGIEAFF.

The CDR3 DNA follows: TGTGCCAGCAGCTTGGTACGGGGTCTCCCGCATGGGGACACTGAAGCTTTCTTT. Its translation is CASSLVRGLPHGDTEAFF. The chain links TRBV5-6 to TRBJ1-1; no clear D gene. CDR1 SGHDT and CDR2 YYEEEE come from the germline V gene. Trimming removed 0 bases from V and 3 bases from J, with 21 bases in between. This CDR3 is 18 amino acids long.

The V call is TRBV7-3, the J call TRBJ2-3; 7 bases align to TRBD2. Per the germline V gene, CDR1 is SGHTA and CDR2 is FQGTGA. V lost 2 bases and J lost 5; bases outside the gene matches: 7. The CDR3 loop spans 15 amino acids. CDR3 nucleotide sequence: TGTGCCAGCAGCTTATCTGGACTAGGTGAAGATACGCAGTATTTT. Its protein product is CASSLSGLGEDTQYF.

This clone has a handful of counts. V gene TRBV27 combines with J gene TRBJ2-7; 8 nucleotides match TRBD1. After removal of 5 bases from V and 3 bases from J, the junction contained 3 bases not matched to a gene. CDR3 size: 13 residues. Germline-derived CDR1 and CDR2 are MNHEY and SMNVEV (reference sequence). CDR3 sequence: CASSRDRYYEQYF. CDR3 DNA: TGTGCCAGCAGTAGGGACAGGTACTACGAGCAGTACTTC.

This chain's CDR3 is CASNQQGSGELFF. CDR3 DNA: TGTGCCAGCAACCAACAGGGGAGCGGGGAGCTGTTTTTT. This rearrangement joins TRBV28 to TRBJ2-2; 7 nucleotides agree with TRBD1. CDR3 length equals 13 residues. The germline V gene has CDR1 MDHEN and CDR2 SYDVKM. With V trimmed by 7 bases and J by 7 bases, 6 bases remained unmatched. The whole variable domain, filled in from reference TRBV28 and TRBJ2-2, reads DVKVTQSSRYLVKRTGEKVFLECVQDMDHENMFWYRQDPGLGLRLIYFSYDVKMKEKGDIPEGYSVSREKKERFSLILESASTNQTSMYLCASNQQGSGELFFGEGSRLTVL.

This clone has a single count. The chain has TRBV7-8 and TRBJ2-7, with D possibly TRBD1 on 6 matching bases. Germline CDR1 is SGHVS and CDR2 is FQNEAQ. V was trimmed by 2 bases and J by 0 bases, leaving 11 bases between them. The CDR3 has 15 amino acids. In DNA, the CDR3 is TGTGCCAGCAGCTTACAGGGGACAATCTCCTACGAGCAGTACTTC. Amino acid sequence: CASSLQGTISYEQYF.